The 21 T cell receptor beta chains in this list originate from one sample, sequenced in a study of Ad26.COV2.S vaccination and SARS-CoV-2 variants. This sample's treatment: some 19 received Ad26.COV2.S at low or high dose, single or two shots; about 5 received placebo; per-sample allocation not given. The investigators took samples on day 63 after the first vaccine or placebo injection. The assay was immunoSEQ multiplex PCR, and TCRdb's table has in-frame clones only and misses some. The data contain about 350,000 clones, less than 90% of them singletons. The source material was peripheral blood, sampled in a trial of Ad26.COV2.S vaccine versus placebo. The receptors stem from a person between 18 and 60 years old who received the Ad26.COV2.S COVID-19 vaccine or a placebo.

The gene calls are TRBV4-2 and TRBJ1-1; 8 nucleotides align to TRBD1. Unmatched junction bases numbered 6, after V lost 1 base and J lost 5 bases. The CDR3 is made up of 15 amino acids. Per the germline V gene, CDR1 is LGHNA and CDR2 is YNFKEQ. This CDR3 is CASSQAAGQGTEAFF. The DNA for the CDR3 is TGTGCCAGCAGCCAAGCAGCAGGACAGGGAACTGAAGCTTTCTTT.

In DNA form, the CDR3 reads TGTGCCTGGAGTGCCGGGACAATCACCGGGGAGCTGTTTTTT. Translating it yields CAWSAGTITGELFF. The chain combines TRBV30 with TRBJ2-2; possibly TRBD1 for D (6 bases). The germline CDR1 and CDR2 sequences are GTSNPN and SVGIG (reference sequence). Trimming removed 1 base at V and 4 bases at J, with 10 bases between. The CDR3 has 14 amino acids.

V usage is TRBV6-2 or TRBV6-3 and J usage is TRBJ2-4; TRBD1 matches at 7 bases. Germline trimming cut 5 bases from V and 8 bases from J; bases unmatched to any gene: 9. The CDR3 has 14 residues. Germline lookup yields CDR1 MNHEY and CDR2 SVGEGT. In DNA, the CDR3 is TGTGCCAGCAGTAGGGAGACAGGGATGGACATTCAGTACTTC. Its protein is CASSRETGMDIQYF.

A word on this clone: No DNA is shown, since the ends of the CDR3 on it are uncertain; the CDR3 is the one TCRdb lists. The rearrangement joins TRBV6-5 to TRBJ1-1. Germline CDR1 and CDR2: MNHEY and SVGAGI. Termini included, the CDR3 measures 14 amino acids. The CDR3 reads CASSYGFGGGSDFF.

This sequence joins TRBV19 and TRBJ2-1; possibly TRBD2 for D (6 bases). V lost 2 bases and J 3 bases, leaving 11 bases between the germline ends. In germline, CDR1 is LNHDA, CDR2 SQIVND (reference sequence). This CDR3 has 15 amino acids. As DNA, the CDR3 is TGTGCCAGTAGTATAAGGAGGGGATACTACAATGAGCAGTTCTTC. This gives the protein CASSIRRGYYNEQFF. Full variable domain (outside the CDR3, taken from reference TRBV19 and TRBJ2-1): DGGITQSPKYLFRKEGQNVTLSCEQNLNHDAMYWYRQDPGQGLRLIYYSQIVNDFQKGDIAEGYSVSREKKESFPLTVTSAQKNPTAFYLCASSIRRGYYNEQFFGPGTRLTVL.

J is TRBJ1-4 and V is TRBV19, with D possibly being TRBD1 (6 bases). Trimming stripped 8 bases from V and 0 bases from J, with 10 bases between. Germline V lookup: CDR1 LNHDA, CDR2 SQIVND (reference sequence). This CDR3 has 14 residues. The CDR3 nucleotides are TGTGCCAGTCGACAGGTGACAACTAATGAAAAACTGTTTTTT. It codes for CASRQVTTNEKLFF.

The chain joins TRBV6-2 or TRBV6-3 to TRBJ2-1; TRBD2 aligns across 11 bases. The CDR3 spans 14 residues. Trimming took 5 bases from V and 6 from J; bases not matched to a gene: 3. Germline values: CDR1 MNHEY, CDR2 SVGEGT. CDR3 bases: TGTGCCAGCAGTCGTAGCGGGGGGGGCAATGAGCAGTTCTTC. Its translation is CASSRSGGGNEQFF.

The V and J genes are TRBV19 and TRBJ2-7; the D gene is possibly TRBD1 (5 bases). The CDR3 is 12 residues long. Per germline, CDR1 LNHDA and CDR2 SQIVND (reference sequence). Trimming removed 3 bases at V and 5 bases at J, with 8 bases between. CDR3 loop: CASSIVGDEQYF. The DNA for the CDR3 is TGTGCCAGTAGTATTGTAGGGGACGAGCAGTACTTC.

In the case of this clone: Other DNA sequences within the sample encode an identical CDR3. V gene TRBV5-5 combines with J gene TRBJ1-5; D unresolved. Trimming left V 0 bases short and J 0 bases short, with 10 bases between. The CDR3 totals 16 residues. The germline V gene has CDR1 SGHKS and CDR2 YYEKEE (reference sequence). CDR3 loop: CASSLVGGDSNQPQHF. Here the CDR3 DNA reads TGTGCCAGCAGCTTGGTGGGCGGGGATAGCAATCAGCCCCAGCATTTT.

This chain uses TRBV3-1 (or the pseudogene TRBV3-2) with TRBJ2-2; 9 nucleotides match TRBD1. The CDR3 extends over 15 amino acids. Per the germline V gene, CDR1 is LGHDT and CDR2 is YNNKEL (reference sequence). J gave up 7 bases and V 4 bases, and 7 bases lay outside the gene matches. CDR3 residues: CASSRAGTGIGELFF. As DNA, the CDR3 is TGTGCCAGCAGCCGGGCCGGGACAGGGATCGGGGAGCTGTTTTTT.

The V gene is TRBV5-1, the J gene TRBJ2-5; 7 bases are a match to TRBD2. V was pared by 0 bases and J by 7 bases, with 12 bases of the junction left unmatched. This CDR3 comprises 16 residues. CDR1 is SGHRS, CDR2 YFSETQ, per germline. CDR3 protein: CASSLGSGERIGTQYF. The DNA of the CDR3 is TGCGCCAGCAGCTTGGGAAGCGGGGAGCGGATAGGGACCCAGTACTTC.

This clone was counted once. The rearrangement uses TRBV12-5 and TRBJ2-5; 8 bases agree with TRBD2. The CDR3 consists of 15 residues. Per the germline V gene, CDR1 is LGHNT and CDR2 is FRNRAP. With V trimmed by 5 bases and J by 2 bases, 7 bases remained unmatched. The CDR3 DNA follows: TGTGCTAGTGGTCCCGGGGGGGCGGGACAAGAGACCCAGTACTTC. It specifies CASGPGGAGQETQYF. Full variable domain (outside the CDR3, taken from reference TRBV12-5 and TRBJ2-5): DARVTQTPRHKVTEMGQEVTMRCQPILGHNTVFWYRQTMMQGLELLAYFRNRAPLDDSGMPKDRFSAEMPDATLATLKIQPSEPRDSAVYFCASGPGGAGQETQYFGPGTRLLVL.

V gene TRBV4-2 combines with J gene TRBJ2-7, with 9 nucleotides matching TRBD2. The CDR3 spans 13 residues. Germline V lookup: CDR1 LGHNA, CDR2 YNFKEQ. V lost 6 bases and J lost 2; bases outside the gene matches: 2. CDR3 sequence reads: CASRPSGTYEQYF. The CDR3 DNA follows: TGTGCCAGCAGACCTAGCGGGACCTACGAGCAGTACTTC.

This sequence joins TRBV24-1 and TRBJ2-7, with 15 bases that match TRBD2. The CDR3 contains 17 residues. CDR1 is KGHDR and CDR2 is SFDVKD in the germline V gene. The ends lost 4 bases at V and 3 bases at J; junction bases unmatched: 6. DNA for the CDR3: TGTGCCACCAGTGACATGGGGACTAGCGGGAGGCTCTACGAGCAGTACTTC. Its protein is CATSDMGTSGRLYEQYF.

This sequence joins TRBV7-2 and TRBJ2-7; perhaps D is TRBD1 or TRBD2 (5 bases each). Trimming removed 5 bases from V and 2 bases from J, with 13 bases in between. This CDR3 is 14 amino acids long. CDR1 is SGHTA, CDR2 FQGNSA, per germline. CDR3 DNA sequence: TGTGCCAGCAGCCTTGGGACGGACACCTACGAGCAGTACTTC. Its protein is CASSLGTDTYEQYF.

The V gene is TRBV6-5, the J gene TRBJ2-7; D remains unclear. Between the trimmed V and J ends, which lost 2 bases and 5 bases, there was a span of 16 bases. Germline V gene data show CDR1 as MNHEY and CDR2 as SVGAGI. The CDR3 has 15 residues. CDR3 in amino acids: CASSYRPQIKNEQYF. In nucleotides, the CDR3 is TGTGCCAGCAGTTACCGGCCCCAAATCAAAAACGAGCAGTACTTC.

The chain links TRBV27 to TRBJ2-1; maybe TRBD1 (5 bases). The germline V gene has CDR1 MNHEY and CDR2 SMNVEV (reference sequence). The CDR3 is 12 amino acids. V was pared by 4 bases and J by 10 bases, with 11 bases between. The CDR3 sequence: CASSYKAGEQFF. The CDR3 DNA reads TGTGCCAGCAGTTATAAAGCAGGGGAGCAGTTCTTC.

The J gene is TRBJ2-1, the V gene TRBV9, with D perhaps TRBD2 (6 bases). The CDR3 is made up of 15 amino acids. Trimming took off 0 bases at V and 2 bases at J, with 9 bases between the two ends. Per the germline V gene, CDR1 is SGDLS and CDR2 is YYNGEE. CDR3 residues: CASSVAGGTYNEQFF. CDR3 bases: TGTGCCAGCAGCGTAGCGGGCGGGACCTACAATGAGCAGTTCTTC.

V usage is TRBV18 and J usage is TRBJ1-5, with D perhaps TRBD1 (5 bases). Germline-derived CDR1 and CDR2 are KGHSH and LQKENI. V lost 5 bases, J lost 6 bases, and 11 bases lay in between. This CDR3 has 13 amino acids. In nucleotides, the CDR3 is TGTGCCAGCTCAGAAGGGGTAGGTCAGCCCCAGCATTTT. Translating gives CASSEGVGQPQHF.

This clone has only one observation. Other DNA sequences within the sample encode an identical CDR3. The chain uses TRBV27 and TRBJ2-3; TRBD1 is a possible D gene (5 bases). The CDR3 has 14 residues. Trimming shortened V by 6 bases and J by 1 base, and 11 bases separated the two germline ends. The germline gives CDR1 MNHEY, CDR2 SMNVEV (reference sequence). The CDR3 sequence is CASSPGLRTDTQYF. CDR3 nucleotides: TGTGCCAGCAGCCCAGGGCTCCGCACAGATACGCAGTATTTT.

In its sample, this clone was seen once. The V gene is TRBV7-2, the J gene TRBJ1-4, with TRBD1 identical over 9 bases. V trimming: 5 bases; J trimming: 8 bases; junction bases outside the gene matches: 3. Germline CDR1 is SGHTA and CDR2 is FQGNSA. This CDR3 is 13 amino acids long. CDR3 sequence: CASSQGQGEKLFF. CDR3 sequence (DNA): TGTGCCAGCAGCCAGGGACAGGGAGAAAAACTGTTTTTT.